This T cell receptor beta chain was captured in a study of CD8+ T cells in alopecia areata. Study-level findings and limits: Compared with mice, patients displayed less clear TCR sharing, possibly for HLA-related reasons. Elevated clonality characterized lesional scalp relative to normal scalp, particularly in alopecia totalis/universalis. Sequences from scalp samples also cover resident alphabeta T cells of normal skin.

Extracted from the samples, RNA was reverse transcribed into cDNA to serve as the sequencing template. Clones were sequenced by immunoSEQ multiplex PCR, and TCRdb holds only the in-frame ones, with some missing. The profile shows about 120,000 clones, roughly 66% of them singletons. Concerning this clone: Its specificity is not known.

Trimming removed 8 bases from V and 0 bases from J, with 8 bases in between. CDR3 length equals 13 residues. The germline gives CDR1 MDHEN, CDR2 SYDVKM. Sequencing input: CD4+ T cells sorted from blood. This rearrangement joins TRBV28 to TRBJ1-5, with D uncertain. The receptor comes from a human donor in good health. CDR3 region: CASFTDSNQPQHF. CDR3 in DNA: TGTGCCAGCTTTACAGATAGCAATCAGCCCCAGCATTTT.